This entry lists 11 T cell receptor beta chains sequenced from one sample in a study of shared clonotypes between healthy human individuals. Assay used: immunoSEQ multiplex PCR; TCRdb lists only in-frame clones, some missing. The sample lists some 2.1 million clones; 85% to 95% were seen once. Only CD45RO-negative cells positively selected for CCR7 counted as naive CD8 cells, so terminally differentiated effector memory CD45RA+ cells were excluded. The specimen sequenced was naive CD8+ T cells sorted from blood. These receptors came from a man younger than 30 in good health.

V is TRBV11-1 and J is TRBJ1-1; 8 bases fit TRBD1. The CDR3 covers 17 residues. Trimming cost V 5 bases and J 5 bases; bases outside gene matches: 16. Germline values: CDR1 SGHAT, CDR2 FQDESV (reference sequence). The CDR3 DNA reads TGTGCCAGCAGCCACAGTGGACAGGGCGAAAGAGGGACTGAAGCTTTCTTT. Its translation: CASSHSGQGERGTEAFF.

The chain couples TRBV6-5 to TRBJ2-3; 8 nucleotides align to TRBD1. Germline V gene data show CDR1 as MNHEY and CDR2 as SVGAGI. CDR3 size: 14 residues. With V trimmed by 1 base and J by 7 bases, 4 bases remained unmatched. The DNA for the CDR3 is TGTGCCAGCAGTTACTATCAGGGGGCGAATACGCAGTATTTT. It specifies CASSYYQGANTQYF.

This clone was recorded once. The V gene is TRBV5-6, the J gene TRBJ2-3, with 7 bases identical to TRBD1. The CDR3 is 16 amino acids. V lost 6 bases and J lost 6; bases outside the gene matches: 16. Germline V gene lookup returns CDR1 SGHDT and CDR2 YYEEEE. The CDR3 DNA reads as TGTGCCAGCACCCCTTTAATCGCAGGGGGTGAGGATACGCAGTATTTT. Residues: CASTPLIAGGEDTQYF.

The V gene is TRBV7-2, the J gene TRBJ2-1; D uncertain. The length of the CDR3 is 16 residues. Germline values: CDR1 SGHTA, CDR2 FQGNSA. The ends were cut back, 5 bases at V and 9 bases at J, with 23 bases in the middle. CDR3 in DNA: TGTGCCAGCAGCCCTCTCCCTGAGGTTTTGAAGGGTGAGCAGTTCTTC. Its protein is CASSPLPEVLKGEQFF.

The CDR3 spells CASSFTGAGANEQFF. The CDR3 DNA sequence: TGTGCCAGCAGCTTTACCGGCGCGGGAGCAAATGAGCAGTTCTTC. V gene TRBV5-6 combines with J gene TRBJ2-1, with 7 bases identical to TRBD2. The junction had 9 bases not matched to a gene; V was cut back by 2 bases and J by 7 bases. Germline V CDR1 and CDR2: SGHDT, YYEEEE. This CDR3 has 15 amino acids.

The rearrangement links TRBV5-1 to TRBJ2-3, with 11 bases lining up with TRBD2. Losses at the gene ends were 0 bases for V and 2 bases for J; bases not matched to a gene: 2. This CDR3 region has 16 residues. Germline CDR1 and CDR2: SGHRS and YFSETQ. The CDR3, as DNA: TGCGCCAGCAGCTTGGAGACTAGCGGGGACACAGATACGCAGTATTTT. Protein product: CASSLETSGDTDTQYF.

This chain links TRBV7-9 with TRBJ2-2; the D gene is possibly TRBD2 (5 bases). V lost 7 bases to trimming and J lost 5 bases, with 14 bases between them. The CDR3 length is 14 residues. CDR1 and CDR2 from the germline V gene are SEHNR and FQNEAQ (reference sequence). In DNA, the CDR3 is TGTGCCAGCACCCATCGGACGGGAACCGGGGAGCTGTTTTTT. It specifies CASTHRTGTGELFF.

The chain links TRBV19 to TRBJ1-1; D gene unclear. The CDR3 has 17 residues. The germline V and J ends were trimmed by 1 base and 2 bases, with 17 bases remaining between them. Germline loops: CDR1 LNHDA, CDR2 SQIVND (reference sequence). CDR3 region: CASSIVSESSSNTEAFF. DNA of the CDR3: TGTGCCAGTAGTATAGTGTCGGAATCATCGTCAAACACTGAAGCTTTCTTT.

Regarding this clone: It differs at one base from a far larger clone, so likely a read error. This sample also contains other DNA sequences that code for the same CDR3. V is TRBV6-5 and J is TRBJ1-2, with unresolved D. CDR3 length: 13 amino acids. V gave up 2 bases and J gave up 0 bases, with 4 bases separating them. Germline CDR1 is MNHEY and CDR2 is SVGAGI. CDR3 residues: CASSYGANYGYTF. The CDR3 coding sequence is TGTGCCAGCAGTTACGGTGCTAACTATGGCTACACCTTC.

The CDR3 is CASSVSTGMGEKLFF. CDR3 bases: TGTGCCAGCAGTGTGTCGACAGGAATGGGTGAAAAACTGTTTTTT. This chain links TRBV6-1 with TRBJ1-4; possible D gene TRBD1, 6 bases. V lost 4 bases and J lost 7, with 16 bases in between. Per the germline V gene, CDR1 is MNHNS and CDR2 is SASEGT. The CDR3 spans 15 residues.

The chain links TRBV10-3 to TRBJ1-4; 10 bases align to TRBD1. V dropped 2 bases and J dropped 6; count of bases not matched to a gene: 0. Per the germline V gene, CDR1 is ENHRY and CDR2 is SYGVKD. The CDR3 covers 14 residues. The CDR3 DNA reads TGTGCCATCAGTGAGGGACAGGGGGATGAAAAACTGTTTTTT. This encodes CAISEGQGDEKLFF.